The present T cell receptor (beta chain) was sequenced within a study of siplizumab effects on memory and regulatory T cells. Study-wide points: Memory cells seemed less diverse than naive T cells, which also seemed major contributors to the alloresponse. Naive or memory phenotype was unassignable for roughly 80-96% of proliferating CD4+ or CD8+ clones.

Data came from immunoSEQ multiplex PCR; TCRdb stores just in-frame clones and leaves some out. The data hold fewer than 120,000 clones, with roughly 92% observed a single time. As to this clone: Its antigen is not identified.

J was trimmed by 5 bases and V by 4 bases; bases with no gene match: 2. This CDR3 is 15 amino acids long. The germline V gene has CDR1 MNHNY and CDR2 SVGAGI (reference sequence). Sequencing was done on a sample of CD4+ T cells sorted from blood. The chain carries TRBV6-6 and TRBJ2-1; 13 bases fit TRBD2. This receptor was obtained from a human donor in good health. In DNA, the CDR3 is TGTGCCAGCAGTTTGACTAGCGGGAGGAACAATGAGCAGTTCTTC. Translation gives CASSLTSGRNNEQFF.